This T cell receptor (beta chain) originates from a study of STAT5B mutations in CD4+ large granular lymphocyte leukemia. Study observations and caveats: Patient CD4-sorted repertoires stayed more clonal than healthy ones after leukemic-clone removal.

This was a survey-level run. The repertoire was sequenced with immunoSEQ multiplex PCR; TCRdb's copy has only in-frame clones and lacks some. The sample includes about 48,000 clones, around 70% of them seen just once. Note on this clone: The antigen remains unidentified.

The V segment lost 5 bases and the J segment 6 bases; nucleotides outside the gene matches: 23. The CDR3 has 19 amino acids. CDR1 and CDR2 (germline): SGHTA, FQGNSA. This TCR derives from a human donor in good health. The sequencing input was CD4+ T cells from blood buffy coats. The chain uses TRBV7-2 and TRBJ1-2, with 8 bases that match TRBD1. The CDR3 bases are TGTGCCAGCAGCCGGTGGGACAGGCTCTCCGTAGGGTCGCCGAATGGCTACACCTTC. Its protein product is CASSRWDRLSVGSPNGYTF. Drawing the rest from reference TRBV7-2 and TRBJ1-2, the complete variable domain is GAGVSQSPSNKVTEKGKDVELRCDPISGHTALYWYRQSLGQGLEFLIYFQGNSAPDKSGLPSDRFSAERTGGSVSTLTIQRTQQEDSAVYLCASSRWDRLSVGSPNGYTFGSGTRLTVV.